These 27 T cell receptor beta chains share one sample of origin, sequenced in a study of T-cell memory formation after mild COVID-19. TCRdb re-derived calls from the 5' RACE reads in MiXCR, one entry per CDR3 protein. The table records some 120,000 distinct CDR3 sequences, about 15% of them present only once. Specimen: PBMCs or a T cell subset sorted from them (not recorded which). These receptors came from a man between 18 and 29 years old who had mild COVID-19 (a few samples of this study predate the infection). Cell type and time point are not known.

The V call is TRBV29-1, the J call TRBJ2-3; maybe TRBD1 (8 bases). This CDR3 spans 12 amino acids. Per germline, CDR1 SQVTM and CDR2 ANQGSEA. Trimming removed 5 bases from V and 15 bases from J, with 21 bases in between. The CDR3 here is CSVWWEGQADYF. For the CDR3, the DNA is TGCAGCGTTTGGTGGGAGGGACAGGCCGATTATTTT.

The chain carries TRBV7-2 and TRBJ2-5; the D call may be TRBD1 or TRBD2 (5 bases each). The germline V gene encodes CDR1 SGHTA and CDR2 FQGNSA. The CDR3 extends over 14 amino acids. The germline V and J ends were trimmed by 4 bases and 4 bases, with 13 bases remaining between them. The CDR3 spells CASSWWGSPETQYF. The CDR3 DNA reads TGTGCCAGCAGCTGGTGGGGGTCCCCAGAGACCCAGTACTTC.

This clonotype turned up a few times. This chain joins TRBV5-1 and TRBJ1-6, with TRBD1 matching over 8 bases. Per the germline V gene, CDR1 is SGHRS and CDR2 is YFSETQ. This CDR3 has 14 residues. The V segment lost 2 bases and the J segment 11 bases; nucleotides outside the gene matches: 6. The CDR3 region is CASSLTTGDPPLHF. CDR3 in DNA: TGCGCCAGCAGCTTAACGACAGGGGACCCACCCCTCCACTTT.

This chain connects TRBV28 to TRBJ2-5; 7 bases line up with TRBD2. Germline assignment: CDR1 MDHEN and CDR2 SYDVKM. The CDR3 totals 15 residues. V lost 4 bases to trimming and J lost 2 bases; unmatched junction nucleotides: 7. The CDR3 protein is CASSSPGLLQETQYF. CDR3 DNA sequence: TGTGCCAGCAGTTCCCCGGGACTACTACAAGAGACCCAGTACTTC.

The chain carries TRBV7-2 and TRBJ1-4; D unclear. CDR1 SGHTA and CDR2 FQGNSA come from the germline V gene. The V and J ends lost 3 bases and 7 bases respectively, with 9 bases between them. This CDR3 has 13 residues. CDR3 sequence reads: CASSFGVGEKLFF. CDR3 DNA sequence: TGTGCCAGCAGCTTTGGGGTCGGTGAAAAACTGTTTTTT.

This clonotype was recorded a few times. The chain uses TRBV19 and TRBJ2-7; 10 bases are shared with TRBD1. V gave up 8 bases and J gave up 6 bases; unmatched junction bases: 7. The germline gives CDR1 LNHDA, CDR2 SQIVND (reference sequence). The CDR3 spans 13 residues. The CDR3 nucleotides are TGTGCCAGTGGATTGACAGGGGGCGTCGAGCAGTACTTC. The encoded protein is CASGLTGGVEQYF.

This clonotype was observed a few times. The chain links TRBV14 to TRBJ2-3; D remains ambiguous. Germline CDR1 and CDR2: SGHDN and FVKESK. V dropped 4 bases and J dropped 1 base, with 12 bases sitting between them. The CDR3 covers 15 residues. The CDR3 protein is CASSPAIPRTDTQYF. CDR3 DNA: TGTGCCAGCAGCCCCGCGATCCCCCGCACAGATACGCAGTATTTT.

The V and J genes are TRBV11-2 and TRBJ2-3, with D hard to call. The CDR3 spans 14 residues. The V gene's germline CDR1 is SGHAT and CDR2 FQNNGV. V lost 1 base and J 6 bases, leaving 11 bases between the germline ends. This chain's CDR3 is CASSLGTPRDTQYF. The DNA for the CDR3 is TGTGCCAGCAGCTTAGGCACCCCAAGGGATACGCAGTATTTT.

This clonotype has just a few counts. The V gene is TRBV7-2, the J gene TRBJ1-2; 10 bases line up with TRBD1. Trimming cost V 2 bases and J 4 bases; bases outside gene matches: 4. Germline-derived CDR1 and CDR2 are SGHTA and FQGNSA. The CDR3 spans 15 residues. The CDR3: CASSLYWTGGYGYTF. CDR3 nucleotides: TGTGCCAGCAGCTTATACTGGACAGGGGGCTATGGCTACACCTTC.

This clonotype has a count of ten or more. The J gene is TRBJ2-5, the V gene TRBV20-1, with 11 positions matching TRBD2. The CDR3 contains 15 residues. In germline, CDR1 is DFQATT, CDR2 SNEGSKA (reference sequence). Losses at the gene ends were 5 bases for V and 5 bases for J; bases not matched to a gene: 10. The CDR3 here is CSASLSGGARETQYF. CDR3 in DNA: TGCAGTGCTTCCCTTAGCGGGGGGGCCCGTGAGACCCAGTACTTC.

The chain links TRBV6-5 to TRBJ2-3, with no clear D. Germline CDR1 and CDR2: MNHEY and SVGAGI. Between the trimmed V and J ends, which lost 2 bases and 2 bases, there was a span of 8 bases. CDR3 size: 14 residues. CDR3 sequence: CASSYMGSTDTQYF. The CDR3 coding sequence is TGTGCCAGCAGTTACATGGGGTCCACAGATACGCAGTATTTT.

In nucleotides, the CDR3 is TGTGCCAGCACCCCCGTGGGAGGCCACACTGAAGCTTTCTTT. This codes for CASTPVGGHTEAFF. This rearrangement joins TRBV5-5 to TRBJ1-1, with unresolved D. The V end was cut by 6 bases, the J end by 3 bases, with 15 bases between. The CDR3 totals 14 residues. From germline, CDR1 is SGHKS and CDR2 YYEKEE (reference sequence). The full variable domain, with the rest looked up from reference TRBV5-5 and TRBJ1-1, is DAGVTQSPTHLIKTRGQQVTLRCSPISGHKSVSWYQQVLGQGPQFIFQYYEKEERGRGNFPDRFSARQFPNYSSELNVNALLLGDSALYLCASTPVGGHTEAFFGQGTRLTVV.

This clonotype was seen a handful of times. CDR3 DNA: TGTGCCAGCAGCTTCGGACAGACCCCCAATGAAAAACTGTTTTTT. Translation gives CASSFGQTPNEKLFF. The gene calls are TRBV5-5 and TRBJ1-4; tentatively, D is TRBD1 (6 bases). The CDR3 loop spans 15 amino acids. Trimming removed 2 bases at V and 5 bases at J, with 13 bases between. Germline CDR1 is SGHKS and CDR2 is YYEKEE (reference sequence).

This clonotype has more than one count but fewer than ten. The V gene is TRBV12-3 or TRBV12-4, the J gene TRBJ2-6; D remains ambiguous. V lost 2 bases to trimming and J lost 9 bases, with 5 bases between them. The CDR3 spans 12 residues. This chain's CDR3 is CASSLRVNVLTF. In DNA, the CDR3 is TGTGCCAGCAGTTTAAGGGTCAACGTCCTGACTTTC.

This clonotype was counted a few times. V usage is TRBV12-3 or TRBV12-4 and J usage is TRBJ2-1; TRBD2 might be the D (6 bases). The CDR3 is 16 amino acids. The V and J ends lost 6 bases and 10 bases respectively, with 25 bases between them. CDR3 DNA: TGTGCCAGCAGGCCCACCGGCGGCGGACTATTGATCGAGCAGTTCTTC. Amino acid sequence: CASRPTGGGLLIEQFF.

The chain couples TRBV6-6 to TRBJ1-6; D perhaps matches TRBD1 (6 bases). CDR1 and CDR2 (germline): MNHNY, SVGAGI (reference sequence). The CDR3 spans 14 residues. V was trimmed by 5 bases and J by 10 bases, leaving 15 bases between them. CDR3 loop: CASSTGTVGSPLHF. The CDR3 DNA reads as TGTGCCAGCAGTACAGGGACGGTTGGGTCACCCCTCCACTTT.

This clonotype was seen a few times. The gene calls are TRBV28 and TRBJ1-6, with D hard to call. Germline V gives CDR1 MDHEN, CDR2 SYDVKM. Trimming pared 2 bases from V and 10 bases from J, leaving 6 bases between. The CDR3 spans 12 residues. The CDR3 loop reads CASSLIWSPLHF. For the CDR3, the DNA is TGTGCCAGCAGTTTAATATGGTCACCCCTCCACTTT. The full variable domain, rest sourced from reference TRBV28 and TRBJ1-6, is DVKVTQSSRYLVKRTGEKVFLECVQDMDHENMFWYRQDPGLGLRLIYFSYDVKMKEKGDIPEGYSVSREKKERFSLILESASTNQTSMYLCASSLIWSPLHFGNGTRLTVT.

This clonotype was detected ten times or more. The rearrangement links TRBV24-1 to TRBJ1-5, with D possibly TRBD1 on 5 matching bases. CDR1 and CDR2 from the germline V gene are KGHDR and SFDVKD. V was cut by 9 bases and J by 11 bases, with 19 bases left in between. This CDR3 has 13 amino acids. DNA of the CDR3: TGTGCCACCTCTGACAGTACCCTGGGGGCCCAGCATTTT. Residues: CATSDSTLGAQHF.

The chain couples TRBV28 to TRBJ1-2, with 7 bases identical to TRBD1. Unmatched junction bases numbered 5, after V lost 2 bases and J lost 8 bases. The CDR3 has 13 amino acids. Per the germline V gene, CDR1 is MDHEN and CDR2 is SYDVKM. The CDR3 loop is CASSLRGTAGYTF. In DNA form, the CDR3 reads TGTGCCAGCAGTTTACGGGGGACAGCAGGCTACACCTTC.

In this sample, this clonotype turned up a few times. This chain links TRBV29-1 with TRBJ2-5, with TRBD2 identical over 7 bases. Germline V CDR1 and CDR2: SQVTM, ANQGSEA. CDR3 length equals 14 residues. V shed 7 bases, J shed 9 bases, and the junction held 17 bases outside the gene matches. The DNA of the CDR3 is TGCAGCGCACGTTCCTCGGGGGGTCCGACGGCCCAGTACTTC. Its protein is CSARSSGGPTAQYF.

This chain uses TRBV12-3 or TRBV12-4 with TRBJ1-5, with D perhaps matching TRBD1 (6 bases). Deletions cut 7 bases from V and 4 bases from J, with 8 bases between. This CDR3 region has 12 residues. The CDR3 protein is CASKDRNQPQHF. As DNA, the CDR3 is TGTGCCAGCAAGGACAGAAATCAGCCCCAGCATTTT.

This clonotype showed up just a few times. The V call is TRBV30, the J call TRBJ2-7; 10 positions agree with TRBD1. Germline V lookup: CDR1 GTSNPN, CDR2 SVGIG (reference sequence). CDR3 size: 14 residues. Trimming cost V 4 bases and J 4 bases; bases outside gene matches: 7. The CDR3 region is CAWTGQGEVYEQYF. For the CDR3, the DNA is TGTGCCTGGACCGGACAGGGGGAAGTATACGAGCAGTACTTC.

There are a few counts of this clonotype. This chain connects TRBV12-3 or TRBV12-4 to TRBJ2-7, with D tentatively TRBD1 (6 bases). The V end was cut by 2 bases, the J end by 2 bases, with 7 bases between. This CDR3 has 13 amino acids. Here the CDR3 reads CASSLYRAYEQYF. CDR3 DNA sequence: TGTGCCAGCAGTTTATACAGGGCCTACGAGCAGTACTTC.

CDR3 loop: CASARTSAPPATQYF. The CDR3 coding sequence is TGTGCCAGCGCCCGCACTAGCGCTCCGCCAGCTACGCAGTATTTT. The chain links TRBV6-2 or TRBV6-3 to TRBJ2-3, with 7 positions matching TRBD2. The germline gives CDR1 MNHEY, CDR2 SVGEGT. Trimming cost V 8 bases and J 8 bases; bases outside gene matches: 16. The CDR3 totals 15 residues.

The rearrangement joins TRBV4-2 to TRBJ2-1; D gene uncertain. V was trimmed by 0 bases and J by 6 bases, leaving 6 bases between them. Germline CDR1 reads LGHNA; CDR2 reads YNFKEQ. The CDR3 consists of 13 residues. The CDR3 coding sequence is TGTGCCAGCAGCCAAGAAAGGCCCAATGAGCAGTTCTTC. Its protein is CASSQERPNEQFF.

The rearrangement links TRBV20-1 to TRBJ2-3; D gene ambiguous. CDR3 length: 12 amino acids. Deletions cut 3 bases from V and 2 bases from J, with 6 bases between. From germline, CDR1 is DFQATT and CDR2 SNEGSKA (reference sequence). The CDR3 is CSASTDTDTQYF. CDR3 sequence (DNA): TGCAGTGCTAGCACAGACACAGATACGCAGTATTTT.

The chain employs TRBV7-2 and TRBJ2-1; 7 bases are shared with TRBD2. Per the germline V gene, CDR1 is SGHTA and CDR2 is FQGNSA. The V and J ends lost 1 base and 5 bases, in that order; junction bases with no gene match: 2. The CDR3 contains 14 residues. CDR3 sequence reads: CASSLGGLNNEQFF. The CDR3 DNA reads as TGTGCCAGCAGCTTAGGGGGACTAAACAATGAGCAGTTCTTC.